This TCR beta chain originates from a study of T cells in Graves' hyperthyroidism and ophthalmopathy. TCR beta CDR3 sequences were amplified from RNA transcripts. Initially, a first-round RT-PCR of the TCR CDR3 employed the HTBI primer set. TCRdb used MiXCR to reprocess the multiplex PCR reads, holding one entry per CDR3 protein. The data contain a few hundred thousand distinct CDR3 sequences, around 13% of them singletons. This clonotype was detected many times. Calling Graves' hyperthyroidism stable meant ophthalmopathy did not progress within 18 months. The CDR3 is 18 amino acids. V trimming: 4 bases; J trimming: 2 bases; junction bases outside the gene matches: 13. Per germline, CDR1 SGHNT and CDR2 YENEEA.

The chain employs TRBV11-3 and TRBJ2-7; 11 bases line up with TRBD2. The source of this sequence is a woman aged 40 to 55 with Graves' hyperthyroidism. What was sequenced was blood. The CDR3, as DNA: TGTGCCAGCAGCTCCCAGGAAAGACTAGCGGGACCCGCCTACGAGCAGTACTTC. Protein product: CASSSQERLAGPAYEQYF.